These T cell receptor beta chains were read from a single sample in a study of T cell repertoires in cytomegalovirus infection. MiXCR was run by TCRdb on the reads, yielding one entry per CDR3 protein. The table has about 490,000 distinct CDR3 sequences, 16% seen once; the top ten hold 20% to 30%. Material for sequencing was CD8+ T cells from PBMCs. The receptors shown here come from a human donor in good health (CMV status not recorded). Some clones in this sample may be carry-over from other donors' samples. Both conserved end residues are part of each CDR3. D genes are given only for firm matches. The listing skips clone size in some rows; elsewhere it reads once, few, many or a size class.

V	D	size	J	DNA	CDR3
TRBV6-2/TRBV6-3	-	many	TRBJ2-7	TGTGCCAGCAGTTACCCGGGACGGTCCTACGAGCAGTACTTC	CASSYPGRSYEQYF
TRBV4-1	-	few	TRBJ2-7	TGCGCCAGCAGCCGGGAATTGGGGGGTACCGCCTACGAGCAGTACTTC	CASSRELGGTAYEQYF
TRBV5-1	TRBD1	few	TRBJ2-7	TGCGCCAGCAGCTCCCCGACAGGGTCATACCCCTACGAGCAGTACTTC	CASSSPTGSYPYEQYF
TRBV3-1	-	-	TRBJ2-1	TGTGCCAGCAGCCCTCGCATGGAAATCTCGGAGCAGTTCTTC	CASSPRMEISEQFF
TRBV7-9	TRBD1	many	TRBJ1-1	TGTGCCAGCAGCGCATTACAGGGGCCGAACACTGAAGCTTTCTTT	CASSALQGPNTEAFF
TRBV10-2	TRBD2	-	TRBJ2-3	TGCGCCAGCAGTGATCCCATAACTAGCGGGGGGGGTATTGGAGATACGCAGTATTTT	CASSDPITSGGGIGDTQYF
TRBV7-7	-	many	TRBJ1-3	TGTGCCAGCAGCTTAGGACCGCCGGCGTGGGGAAACACCATATATTTT	CASSLGPPAWGNTIYF
TRBV29-1	-	few	TRBJ2-7	TGCAGCGTCTCGACAGGGGAGGGCTACGAGCAGTACTTC	CSVSTGEGYEQYF
TRBV7-9	TRBD1	many	TRBJ1-4	TGTGCCAGCAGCTTAGGGGACAGGGCGGCGAATGAAAAACTGTTTTTT	CASSLGDRAANEKLFF
TRBV28	-	few	TRBJ2-7	TGTGCCAGCACCTGGGGGGTCACGGGAGACCACCTTAGGGAGCAGTACTTC	CASTWGVTGDHLREQYF
TRBV3-1	-	-	TRBJ2-3	TGTGCCAGTGGGGACCCTCACACAGATACGCAGTATTTT	CASGDPHTDTQYF
TRBV6-1	-	many	TRBJ1-6	TGTGCCAGCAGTGATTGGACGGACATCAATTCACCCCTCCACTTT	CASSDWTDINSPLHF
TRBV13	-	-	TRBJ2-1	TGTGCCAGCAGTAATTCCGGGTACTCAGCCTACAATGAGCAGTTCTTC	CASSNSGYSAYNEQFF
TRBV2	-	-	TRBJ2-7	TGTGCCAGCATCACGGGAACTGTCGGCGAGCAGTACTTC	CASITGTVGEQYF
TRBV15	-	-	TRBJ2-1	TGTGCCACCAGCAGAGCGGGACCATCCTACAATGAGCAGTTCTTC	CATSRAGPSYNEQFF
TRBV29-1	-	many	TRBJ1-1	TGCAGCGTTGTAGGCCAGAACACTGAAGCTTTCTTT	CSVVGQNTEAFF
TRBV11-1	-	many	TRBJ2-3	TGTGCCAGCAGCTTAGTGGGCGGGACGACAGATACGCAGTATTTT	CASSLVGGTTDTQYF
TRBV5-4	-	many	TRBJ1-1	TGTGCCAGCAGCCACGGGGACATGAACACTGAAGCTTTCTTT	CASSHGDMNTEAFF
TRBV7-9	TRBD1	many	TRBJ1-4	TGTGCCAGCAGTCGGGACAGGGAAAAACTGTTTTTT	CASSRDREKLFF
TRBV4-1	-	few	TRBJ1-1	TGCGCCAGCAGCCAAGCAAGTCCGATGAACACTGAAGCTTTCTTT	CASSQASPMNTEAFF
TRBV7-6	-	many	TRBJ1-2	TGTGCCAGCAGCTTAAGTAAGGGAAAAGGGGCAGACTATGGCTACACCTTC	CASSLSKGKGADYGYTF
TRBV6-4	-	many	TRBJ1-1	TGTGCCAGCAGTGATAGTCATGGGGCTGAAGCTTTCTTT	CASSDSHGAEAFF